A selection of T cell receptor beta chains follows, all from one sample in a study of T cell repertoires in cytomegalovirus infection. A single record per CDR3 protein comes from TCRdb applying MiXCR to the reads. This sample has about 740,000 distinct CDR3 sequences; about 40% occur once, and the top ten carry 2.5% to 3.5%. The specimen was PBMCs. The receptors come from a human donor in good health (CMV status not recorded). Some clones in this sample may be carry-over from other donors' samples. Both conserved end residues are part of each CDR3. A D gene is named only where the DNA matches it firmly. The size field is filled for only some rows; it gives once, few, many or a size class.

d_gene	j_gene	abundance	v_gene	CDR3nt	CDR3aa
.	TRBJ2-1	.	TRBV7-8	TGTGGCAGCAGCCCGCCGGGACGGTACAATGAGCAGTTCTTC	CGSSPPGRYNEQFF
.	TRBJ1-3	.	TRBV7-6	TGTGCCAGCAGGGATTACGACAGCTCTGGAAACACCATATATTTT	CASRDYDSSGNTIYF
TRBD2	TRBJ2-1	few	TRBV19	TGTGCCAGTAGAACTTTTAGCGGGGGGGACAATGAGCAGTTCTTC	CASRTFSGGDNEQFF
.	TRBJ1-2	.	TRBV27	TGTGCCAGCAGGGGGGGCAACTATGGCTACACCTTC	CASRGGNYGYTF
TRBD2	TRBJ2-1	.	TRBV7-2	TGTGCCAGCAGCTTTATGGATGGACTAGCGGGGGCCCCAGGCTACAATGAGCAGTTCTTC	CASSFMDGLAGAPGYNEQFF
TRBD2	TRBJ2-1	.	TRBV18	TGTGCCAGCTCACGAACGACTAGCGGGAGGGCCGTTACGTACAATGAGCAGTTCTTC	CASSRTTSGRAVTYNEQFF
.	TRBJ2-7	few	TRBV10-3	TGTGCCATCAGTGAGGAGGGCAGGGTATCCGAGCAGTACTTC	CAISEEGRVSEQYF
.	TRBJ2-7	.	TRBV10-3	TGTGCCATCAGTGAGCCTAGCAGGGCGCGCTACGAGCAGTACTTC	CAISEPSRARYEQYF
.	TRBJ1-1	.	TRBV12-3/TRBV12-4	TGTGCCAGCAGTTTAAGTCTCAGAGGGCTTGGCGGGAACACTGAAGCTTTCTTT	CASSLSLRGLGGNTEAFF
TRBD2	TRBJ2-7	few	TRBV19	TGTGCCAGTAGCTTCGGCCGACTAGCGGGGGTATACGAGCAGTACTTC	CASSFGRLAGVYEQYF
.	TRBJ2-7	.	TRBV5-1	TGCGCCAGCAGCTTGAACCCGCCCTACGAGCAGTACTTC	CASSLNPPYEQYF
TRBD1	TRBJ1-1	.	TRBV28	TGTGCCAGCAGAACTAGACTACAGGGGCGGAGTATGAACACTGAAGCTTTCTTT	CASRTRLQGRSMNTEAFF
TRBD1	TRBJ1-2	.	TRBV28	TGTGCCAGCAGGGGGGGACAGGGGGTCGGCTATGGCTACACCTTC	CASRGGQGVGYGYTF
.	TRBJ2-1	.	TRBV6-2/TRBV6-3	TGTGCCAGCAGTGGCGTTAAGGGGAACAATGAGCAGTTCTTC	CASSGVKGNNEQFF
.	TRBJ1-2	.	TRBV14	TGTGCCAGCAGCCAAGATCGAGGAGCCGGGACTAACTATGGCTACACCTTC	CASSQDRGAGTNYGYTF
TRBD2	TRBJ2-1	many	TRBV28	TGTGCCAGCAGTCTCTTCGCGGGAGGCTACAATGAGCAGTTCTTC	CASSLFAGGYNEQFF
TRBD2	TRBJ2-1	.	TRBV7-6	TGTGCCAGCAGCCCAAAGGCTGCGGGGGATGGCTACAATGAGCAGTTCTTC	CASSPKAAGDGYNEQFF